This entry concerns a single T cell receptor (beta chain). Its antigen is not known. This entry is derived from a study of beta chain features in type 1 diabetes. Broader study findings: Sampled from patients, naive, central memory and Treg TCRB repertoires appeared more similar than those sampled from healthy donors. Researchers cautioned that cDNA sequencing could over-represent cells with high TCR expression. Within each of all four CD4+ subsets, Type 1 diabetes patients had TCRB CDR3s that were moderately but significantly shorter. A PCR bias possibly favoring shorter templates would apply equally to patients and controls.

Investigators reverse transcribed all isolated RNA, so they sequenced expressed TCRB transcripts. The repertoire was sequenced with immunoSEQ multiplex PCR; TCRdb's copy has only in-frame clones and lacks some. This sample has fewer than 350,000 clones, with about 15% found just once. This CDR3 is 16 amino acids long. V was pared by 4 bases and J by 3 bases, with 11 bases of the junction left unmatched. Germline-derived CDR1 and CDR2 are SGDLS and YYNGEE. Sequenced sample: naive CD4+ T cells from blood. The sequence was collected from a man between 18 and 29 years old with type 1 diabetes. This chain uses TRBV9 with TRBJ2-7; 9 nucleotides align to TRBD2. The CDR3 loop is CASSSWELAGYYEQYF. The DNA for the CDR3 is TGTGCCAGCAGCTCCTGGGAACTAGCGGGTTACTACGAGCAGTACTTC. The full variable domain, in which reference TRBV9 and TRBJ2-7 provide the parts outside the CDR3, is DSGVTQTPKHLITATGQRVTLRCSPRSGDLSVYWYQQSLDQGLQFLIQYYNGEERAKGNILERFSAQQFPDLHSELNLSSLELGDSALYFCASSSWELAGYYEQYFGPGTRLTVT.